The clone carrying this TCR beta chain has only one observation. V lost 4 bases to trimming and J lost 8 bases; unmatched junction nucleotides: 13. Germline loops: CDR1 WSHSY, CDR2 SAAADI. This CDR3 is 17 amino acids long. The treatment here: over 15 received Ad26.COV2.S at low or high dose, single or two shots; roughly five received placebo; per-sample allocation not given. On day 63 after the first injection, vaccine and placebo recipients gave samples. Clones were sequenced by immunoSEQ multiplex PCR, and TCRdb holds only the in-frame ones, with some missing. The sample holds 440,000 or so clones; about 92% are singletons and the top ten take around 1.8%. The sample belongs to a study of Ad26.COV2.S vaccination and SARS-CoV-2 variants.

The starting material was peripheral blood, obtained in a trial of Ad26.COV2.S vaccine versus placebo. The source is a person aged 18 to 65 who received the Ad26.COV2.S COVID-19 vaccine or a placebo. This chain uses TRBV10-2 with TRBJ2-1; TRBD2 matches at 11 bases. CDR3: CASSVRIAGGQGDEQFF. For the CDR3, the DNA is TGCGCCAGCAGTGTGAGAATAGCGGGGGGGCAGGGCGATGAGCAGTTCTTC.